The 12 T cell receptor beta chains given below trace back to one sample, sequenced in a study of blood T cell repertoires in COVID-19. TCRdb's table, derived via immunoSEQ multiplex PCR, lists solely in-frame clones and lacks some. The data contain roughly 67,000 clones, approximately 93% of them singletons. The sample taken for sequencing was peripheral blood. Source of these receptors: a man in his sixties or seventies with active COVID-19.

The V call is TRBV2, the J call TRBJ1-4, with TRBD1 matching over 9 bases. V was clipped by 4 bases and J by 8 bases; unmatched bases: 2. The CDR3 is made up of 13 amino acids. The germline gives CDR1 SNHLY, CDR2 FYNNEI. CDR3 in amino acids: CASSAGTGEKLFF. Written as DNA, the CDR3 is TGTGCCAGCAGTGCCGGGACAGGGGAAAAACTGTTTTTT.

V gene TRBV3-1 (or the pseudogene TRBV3-2) combines with J gene TRBJ1-5, with D maybe TRBD1 (5 bases). Trimming shortened V by 0 bases and J by 11 bases, and 14 bases separated the two germline ends. From germline, CDR1 is LGHDT and CDR2 YNNKEL (reference sequence). This CDR3 spans 14 amino acids. The CDR3, as DNA: TGTGCCAGCAGCCAAGATCTACAGGTCCCAGCCCAGCATTTT. Protein: CASSQDLQVPAQHF.

The V and J genes are TRBV6-5 and TRBJ2-7; 10 nucleotides agree with TRBD1. V was pared by 6 bases and J by 3 bases, with 2 bases of the junction left unmatched. This CDR3 contains 13 residues. Germline CDR1 is MNHEY and CDR2 is SVGAGI. The CDR3 DNA sequence: TGTGCCAGCAGAAGGACAGGGGGCTACGAGCAGTACTTC. Its protein is CASRRTGGYEQYF.

This clone showed up just once. The chain combines TRBV5-1 with TRBJ1-6; 10 bases are shared with TRBD1. With V trimmed by 0 bases and J by 8 bases, 14 bases remained unmatched. This CDR3 has 19 residues. The germline CDR1 and CDR2 sequences are SGHRS and YFSETQ. CDR3: CASSLARTGTGDGDSPLHF. CDR3 sequence (DNA): TGCGCCAGCAGCTTGGCCAGGACTGGGACAGGGGACGGTGATTCACCCCTCCACTTT.

V is TRBV7-9 and J is TRBJ2-6; no clear D gene. V was pared by 1 base and J by 0 bases, with 13 bases between. The CDR3 spans 18 residues. Germline CDR1 reads SEHNR; CDR2 reads FQNEAQ (reference sequence). The CDR3 protein is CASSLGSISVSGANVLTF. The CDR3 DNA reads TGTGCCAGCAGCTTAGGGTCCATTAGTGTCTCTGGGGCCAACGTCCTGACTTTC.

The rearrangement uses TRBV21-1 and TRBJ2-5; the table's D call TRBD1 went unverified against the DNA. TRBV21-1 is a pseudogene segment. This CDR3 has 14 amino acids. Here the CDR3 reads CASTLDRAPETQYF. Written as DNA, the CDR3 is TGTGCCAGCACCTTAGACAGGGCCCCAGAGACCCAGTACTTC.

J is TRBJ2-2 and V is TRBV7-9; no clear D gene. Trimming took off 5 bases at V and 2 bases at J, with 6 bases between the two ends. The CDR3 is made up of 13 amino acids. Germline V gives CDR1 SEHNR, CDR2 FQNEAQ (reference sequence). In DNA, the CDR3 is TGTGCCAGCAGCCAGACAAACACCGGGGAGCTGTTTTTT. Translating it yields CASSQTNTGELFF.

The sample holds one count of this clone. Other DNA sequences of this sample code for an identical CDR3. The J gene is TRBJ1-2, the V gene TRBV24-1; D uncertain. Germline values: CDR1 KGHDR, CDR2 SFDVKD. The CDR3 spans 14 residues. The germline V and J ends were trimmed by 1 base and 1 base, with 6 bases remaining between them. In DNA, the CDR3 is TGTGCCACCAGTGATTTCTCGGGTAACTATGGCTACACCTTC. Its translation: CATSDFSGNYGYTF.

This clone was observed a single time. The rearrangement links TRBV2 to TRBJ2-3; 10 bases map to TRBD2. V dropped 6 bases and J dropped 3; count of bases not matched to a gene: 3. CDR1 SNHLY and CDR2 FYNNEI come from the germline V gene. The CDR3 is made up of 14 amino acids. The CDR3 bases are TGTGCCAGCAGGGGAGCGGGGGGGACAGATACGCAGTATTTT. This gives the protein CASRGAGGTDTQYF.

The rearrangement links TRBV10-3 to TRBJ2-1; D may be TRBD1 (5 bases). Germline values: CDR1 ENHRY, CDR2 SYGVKD. CDR3 length: 12 amino acids. V lost 10 bases, J lost 6 bases, and 13 bases lay in between. CDR3 in amino acids: CATRSTGNEQFF. The DNA of the CDR3 is TGTGCCACCCGGTCCACAGGCAATGAGCAGTTCTTC.

V and J are TRBV6-4 and TRBJ2-2, with a weak D call TRBD2 (6 bases). V was shortened by 6 bases and J by 2 bases, with 16 bases between the two germline ends. The CDR3 sequence is 16 residues long. Germline-derived CDR1 and CDR2 are MRHNA and SNTAGT. CDR3 amino acids: CASSQEGTFNTGELFF. The CDR3 DNA sequence: TGTGCCAGCAGCCAGGAGGGGACCTTTAACACCGGGGAGCTGTTTTTT.

The chain combines TRBV11-3 with TRBJ1-1; D is possibly TRBD1 (6 bases). Germline-derived CDR1 and CDR2 are SGHNT and YENEEA. The CDR3 spans 13 residues. V was pared by 2 bases and J by 3 bases, with 7 bases between. The CDR3: CASSLNRDTEAFF. The CDR3 coding sequence is TGTGCCAGCAGCTTAAACAGGGACACTGAAGCTTTCTTT.